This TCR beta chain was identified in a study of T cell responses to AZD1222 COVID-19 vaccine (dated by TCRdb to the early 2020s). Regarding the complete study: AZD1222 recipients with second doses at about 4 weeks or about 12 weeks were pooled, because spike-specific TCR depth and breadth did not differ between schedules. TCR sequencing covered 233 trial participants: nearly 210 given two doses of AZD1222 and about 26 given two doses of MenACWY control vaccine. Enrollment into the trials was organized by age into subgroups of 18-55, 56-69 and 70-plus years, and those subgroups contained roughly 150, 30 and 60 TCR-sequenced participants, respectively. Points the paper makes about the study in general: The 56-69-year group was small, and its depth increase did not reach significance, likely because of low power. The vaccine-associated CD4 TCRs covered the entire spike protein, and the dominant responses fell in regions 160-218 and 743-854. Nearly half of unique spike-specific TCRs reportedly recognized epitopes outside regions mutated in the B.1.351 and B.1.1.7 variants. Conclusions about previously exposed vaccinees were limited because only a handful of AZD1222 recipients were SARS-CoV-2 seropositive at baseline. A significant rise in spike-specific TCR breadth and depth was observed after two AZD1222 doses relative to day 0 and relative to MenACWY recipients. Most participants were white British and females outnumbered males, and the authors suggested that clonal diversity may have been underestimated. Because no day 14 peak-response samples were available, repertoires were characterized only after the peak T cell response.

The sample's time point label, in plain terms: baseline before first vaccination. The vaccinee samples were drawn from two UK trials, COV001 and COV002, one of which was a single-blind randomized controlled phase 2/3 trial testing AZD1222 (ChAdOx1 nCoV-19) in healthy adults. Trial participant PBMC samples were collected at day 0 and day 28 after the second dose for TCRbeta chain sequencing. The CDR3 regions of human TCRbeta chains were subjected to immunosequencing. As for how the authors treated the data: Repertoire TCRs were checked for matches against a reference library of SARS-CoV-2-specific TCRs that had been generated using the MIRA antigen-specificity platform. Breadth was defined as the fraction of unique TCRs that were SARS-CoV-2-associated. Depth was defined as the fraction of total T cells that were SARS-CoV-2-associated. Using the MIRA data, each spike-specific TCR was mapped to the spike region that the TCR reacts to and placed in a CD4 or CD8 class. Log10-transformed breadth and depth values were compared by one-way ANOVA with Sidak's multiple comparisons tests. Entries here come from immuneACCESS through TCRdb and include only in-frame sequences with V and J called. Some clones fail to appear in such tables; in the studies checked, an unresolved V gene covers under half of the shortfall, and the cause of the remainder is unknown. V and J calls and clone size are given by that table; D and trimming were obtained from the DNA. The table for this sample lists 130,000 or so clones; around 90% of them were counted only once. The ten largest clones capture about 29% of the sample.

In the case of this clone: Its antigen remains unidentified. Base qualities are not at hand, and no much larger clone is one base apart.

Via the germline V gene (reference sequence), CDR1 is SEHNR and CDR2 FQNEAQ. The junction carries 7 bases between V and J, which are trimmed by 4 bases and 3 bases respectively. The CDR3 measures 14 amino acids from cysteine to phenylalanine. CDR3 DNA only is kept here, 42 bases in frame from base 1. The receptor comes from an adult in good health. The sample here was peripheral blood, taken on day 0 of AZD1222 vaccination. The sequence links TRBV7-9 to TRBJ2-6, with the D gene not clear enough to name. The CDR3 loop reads CASSSPLGANVLTF. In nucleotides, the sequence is TGTGCCAGCAGCTCCCCCCTTGGGGCCAACGTCCTGACTTTC. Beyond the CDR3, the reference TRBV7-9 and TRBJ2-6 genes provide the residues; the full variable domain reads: DTGVSQNPRHKITKRGQNVTFRCDPISEHNRLYWYRQTLGQGPEFLTYFQNEAQLEKSRLLSDRFSAERPKGSFSTLEIQRTEQGDSAMYLCASSSPLGANVLTFGAGSRLTVL.